Below are 29 T cell receptor beta chains sequenced from a single sample in a study of Tregs in tolerant kidney transplant recipients. Sequencing used immunoSEQ multiplex PCR; TCRdb keeps in-frame clones, though not all of them. The table has approximately 100,000 clones, 90% to 95% seen once. The specimen was CD4+ T cells from blood, collected before the transplant. The receptors come from a human donor who received a combined kidney and bone marrow transplant.

This clone was detected once. V and J are TRBV5-1 and TRBJ1-1; D is ambiguous. The V gene's germline CDR1 is SGHRS and CDR2 YFSETQ. The CDR3 spans 13 residues. V was shortened by 5 bases and J by 3 bases, with 11 bases between the two germline ends. CDR3 nucleotide sequence: TGCGCCAGCAGTCTTACAGCCCACACTGAAGCTTTCTTT. It encodes CASSLTAHTEAFF.

The chain links TRBV2 to TRBJ2-7; 7 bases are shared with TRBD1. The CDR3 runs 16 residues. V lost 4 bases, J lost 3 bases, and 12 bases stayed unmatched. Germline V gives CDR1 SNHLY, CDR2 FYNNEI. The CDR3 protein is CASSGLGTGAYYEQYF. The CDR3 nucleotides read TGTGCCAGCAGTGGCCTTGGAACAGGGGCATACTACGAGCAGTACTTC.

This rearrangement joins TRBV29-1 to TRBJ1-1; tentative D call: TRBD1 (5 bases). The V and J ends lost 3 bases and 4 bases respectively, with 15 bases between them. Germline V gene data show CDR1 as SQVTM and CDR2 as ANQGSEA. There are 14 residues in the CDR3. CDR3 sequence: CSVEPAGGSTEAFF. CDR3 sequence (DNA): TGCAGCGTTGAGCCGGCCGGGGGGAGCACTGAAGCTTTCTTT.

The chain uses TRBV18 and TRBJ2-3, with D hard to call. CDR3 length equals 12 residues. V was clipped by 3 bases and J by 4 bases, with 5 bases between them. Per germline, CDR1 KGHSH and CDR2 LQKENI. The CDR3 sequence is CASSPASDTQYF. The CDR3 DNA reads TGTGCCAGCTCACCTGCGTCAGATACGCAGTATTTT.

This sequence joins TRBV15 and TRBJ2-3, with D unresolved. The length of the CDR3 is 13 residues. V was clipped by 0 bases and J by 5 bases, with 6 bases between them. Germline CDR1 LNHNV, CDR2 YYDKDF (reference sequence). The CDR3 loop reads CATSRDVRDTQYF. The CDR3 DNA follows: TGTGCCACCAGCAGAGACGTCAGAGATACGCAGTATTTT.

This rearrangement joins TRBV25-1 to TRBJ1-1; D might be TRBD1 (6 bases). V was clipped by 6 bases and J by 1 base, with 12 bases between them. This CDR3 spans 14 amino acids. CDR1 is MGHDK and CDR2 is SYGVNS in the germline V gene. CDR3 DNA: TGTGCCAGCAGCACCGGGACACAGAACACTGAAGCTTTCTTT. It specifies CASSTGTQNTEAFF.

The chain links TRBV19 to TRBJ1-5; possible D gene TRBD1, 5 bases. The CDR3 length is 13 residues. Per germline, CDR1 LNHDA and CDR2 SQIVND (reference sequence). The V and J ends lost 4 bases and 3 bases respectively, with 7 bases between them. DNA for the CDR3: TGTGCCAGTAGTAGCAGGGCCAATCAGCCCCAGCATTTT. It is translated as CASSSRANQPQHF.

The gene calls are TRBV2 and TRBJ2-5, with D possibly being TRBD1 (6 bases). CDR1 and CDR2 (germline): SNHLY, FYNNEI. Trimming cost V 7 bases and J 2 bases, with 17 bases left between them. The CDR3 length is 15 residues. The CDR3 DNA reads as TGTGCCAGCATTCCGAACGAGGGGGTGCAAGAGACCCAGTACTTC. This codes for CASIPNEGVQETQYF.

The chain couples TRBV29-1 to TRBJ2-7; TRBD2 aligns across 7 bases. After removal of 5 bases from V and 2 bases from J, the junction contained 9 bases not matched to a gene. The germline CDR1 and CDR2 sequences are SQVTM and ANQGSEA. This CDR3 is 14 amino acids long. The CDR3 DNA reads TGCAGCGTTCGAGCCGGACTAGGAACCTACGAGCAGTACTTC. Translated, it gives CSVRAGLGTYEQYF.

The CDR3 DNA is TGCGCCAGCAGCCAAGAAAGGACAGGGATCTACGAGCAGTACTTC. Its protein is CASSQERTGIYEQYF. The chain joins TRBV4-3 to TRBJ2-7; TRBD1 agrees at 8 bases. Germline-derived CDR1 and CDR2 are LGHNA and YSLEER. The junction had 4 bases not matched to a gene; V was cut back by 0 bases and J by 3 bases. This CDR3 spans 15 amino acids.

This clone was seen only a few times. The rearrangement joins TRBV10-3 to TRBJ2-7, with 9 bases fitting TRBD1. Germline trimming cut 8 bases from V and 4 bases from J; bases unmatched to any gene: 6. This CDR3 is built from 13 residues. Germline loops: CDR1 ENHRY, CDR2 SYGVKD. CDR3 residues: CAISGQGAYEQYF. CDR3 in DNA: TGTGCCATCTCGGGACAGGGCGCATACGAGCAGTACTTC.

V gene TRBV19 combines with J gene TRBJ2-7; 8 bases map to TRBD1. Germline V lookup: CDR1 LNHDA, CDR2 SQIVND (reference sequence). V trimming: 8 bases; J trimming: 6 bases; junction bases outside the gene matches: 12. The CDR3 extends over 14 amino acids. CDR3 coding DNA: TGTGCCAGTTCGTCAGGGGGCGTCTTCGGCGAGCAGTACTTC. The encoded protein is CASSSGGVFGEQYF.

The chain is built from TRBV7-9 and TRBJ2-5; a weak D match, TRBD1 (6 bases). CDR3 length: 14 amino acids. The V end lost 6 bases, the J end lost 0 bases, and 11 bases lay between the germline ends. From germline, CDR1 is SEHNR and CDR2 FQNEAQ (reference sequence). The CDR3 is CASRQWTDQETQYF. Here the CDR3 DNA reads TGTGCCAGCAGACAATGGACAGACCAAGAGACCCAGTACTTC.

In this sample, this clone turned up once. This chain uses TRBV9 with TRBJ1-6, with TRBD1 matching over 11 bases. Per the germline V gene, CDR1 is SGDLS and CDR2 is YYNGEE. CDR3 length equals 18 residues. Unmatched junction bases numbered 14, after V lost 4 bases and J lost 8 bases. Here the CDR3 reads CASSKPGQGVLIDSPLHF. CDR3 DNA: TGTGCCAGCAGCAAACCGGGACAGGGGGTCTTAATAGATTCACCCCTCCACTTT.

The chain carries TRBV7-9 and TRBJ2-7, with D uncertain. The germline CDR1 and CDR2 sequences are SEHNR and FQNEAQ (reference sequence). The ends were cut back, 2 bases at V and 1 base at J, with 15 bases in the middle. This CDR3 contains 16 residues. CDR3 in amino acids: CASSLHTQASSYEQYF. CDR3 coding DNA: TGTGCCAGCAGCTTACATACGCAGGCTTCATCCTACGAGCAGTACTTC.

The chain uses TRBV7-7 and TRBJ2-1; a weak D match, TRBD2 (5 bases). The germline V gene encodes CDR1 SSHAT and CDR2 FNYEAQ (reference sequence). There are 16 residues in the CDR3. V dropped 6 bases and J dropped 2 bases, with 17 bases sitting between them. Here the CDR3 reads CASSLSPAGPYNEQFF. CDR3 sequence (DNA): TGTGCCAGCAGTCTATCCCCGGCGGGTCCCTACAATGAGCAGTTCTTC.

J is TRBJ2-3 and V is TRBV6-6; TRBD1 aligns across 10 bases. CDR1 MNHNY and CDR2 SVGAGI come from the germline V gene (reference sequence). The CDR3 consists of 14 residues. The ends lost 7 bases at V and 2 bases at J; junction bases unmatched: 3. The CDR3 bases are TGTGCCAGCATGGACAGGGGGAACACAGATACGCAGTATTTT. Translated, it gives CASMDRGNTDTQYF.

This clone has only one observation. CDR3 loop: CASKIIPGLAGLEGTDTQYF. The CDR3 region has the DNA TGCGCCAGCAAGATTATACCGGGACTAGCGGGTTTGGAGGGCACAGATACGCAGTATTTT. The J gene is TRBJ2-3, the V gene TRBV5-1, with TRBD2 matching over 12 bases. CDR3 size: 20 residues. In germline, CDR1 is SGHRS, CDR2 YFSETQ. J gave up 1 base and V 6 bases, and 18 bases lay outside the gene matches.

The rearrangement joins TRBV18 to TRBJ2-5; D is uncertain. The DNA matches TRBJ2-7 better at its end, which makes the J call doubtful. Germline values: CDR1 KGHSH, CDR2 LQKENI. The CDR3 contains 13 residues. CDR3 in amino acids: CASSPLNSYEQYF. The CDR3 DNA reads as TGTGCCAGCTCACCCCTAAATTCCTACGAGCAGTACTTC.

This chain links TRBV9 with TRBJ2-4, with TRBD2 matching over 8 bases. Germline CDR1 is SGDLS and CDR2 is YYNGEE. With 0 bases clipped from V and 0 bases from J, the junction kept 8 bases outside the gene matches. The CDR3 extends over 18 amino acids. CDR3 sequence: CASSVGTSRSIAKNIQYF. Here the CDR3 DNA reads TGTGCCAGCAGCGTAGGGACTAGCAGATCCATAGCCAAAAACATTCAGTACTTC.

This clone was observed once. V gene TRBV7-3 combines with J gene TRBJ2-7; D unresolved. Per the germline V gene, CDR1 is SGHTA and CDR2 is FQGTGA. The CDR3 runs 15 residues. V was clipped by 1 base and J by 6 bases, with 16 bases between them. The CDR3 region is CASSLMPADSSEQYF. The CDR3 DNA reads TGTGCCAGCAGCTTAATGCCGGCTGACTCTTCCGAGCAGTACTTC.

CDR3 amino acids: CSARPRETQYF. The CDR3 DNA reads TGCAGTGCTAGACCCCGAGAGACCCAGTACTTC. The chain couples TRBV20-1 to TRBJ2-5; D not certain. Deletions cut 2 bases from V and 4 bases from J, with 5 bases between. The germline gives CDR1 DFQATT, CDR2 SNEGSKA (reference sequence). The CDR3 extends over 11 amino acids.

The chain combines TRBV5-5 with TRBJ1-2, with no clear D. Germline CDR1 SGHKS, CDR2 YYEKEE (reference sequence). The CDR3 consists of 15 residues. Trimming pared 0 bases from V and 3 bases from J, leaving 12 bases between. CDR3 sequence (DNA): TGTGCCAGCAGCTTGGGTTTGAGGGATCACTATGGCTACACCTTC. Protein: CASSLGLRDHYGYTF.

This clone is a singleton in its sample. This chain joins TRBV4-3 and TRBJ2-7, with D perhaps TRBD2 (6 bases). The CDR3 contains 14 residues. Germline V gives CDR1 LGHNA, CDR2 YSLEER. V was shortened by 2 bases and J by 2 bases, with 10 bases between the two germline ends. CDR3 loop: CASSQQLATYEQYF. DNA for the CDR3: TGCGCCAGCAGCCAACAACTAGCCACCTACGAGCAGTACTTC.

The genes are TRBV7-6 and TRBJ1-3; D unclear. CDR1 and CDR2 from the germline V gene are SGHVS and FNYEAQ. CDR3 length: 14 amino acids. With 0 bases removed from V and 4 bases from J, the gap between germline ends came to 7 bases. DNA of the CDR3: TGTGCCAGCAGCTTAGCGACGGGAGGAAACACCATATATTTT. Translated: CASSLATGGNTIYF.

This sequence joins TRBV7-9 and TRBJ1-1; TRBD1 matches 7 bases. The V segment lost 2 bases and the J segment 4 bases; nucleotides outside the gene matches: 1. The CDR3 has 13 amino acids. CDR1 and CDR2 from the germline V gene are SEHNR and FQNEAQ (reference sequence). CDR3: CASSLSGGTEAFF. The CDR3 DNA reads as TGTGCCAGCAGCTTATCAGGGGGCACTGAAGCTTTCTTT.

The gene calls are TRBV2 and TRBJ2-7; the D gene is possibly TRBD2 (5 bases). The CDR3 length is 12 residues. Trimming cost V 6 bases and J 4 bases, with 10 bases left between them. The germline CDR1 and CDR2 sequences are SNHLY and FYNNEI. The CDR3 region has the DNA TGTGCCAGCAGCGTCGGGGTATACGAGCAGTACTTC. This gives the protein CASSVGVYEQYF.

The chain joins TRBV4-3 to TRBJ1-2; D possibly corresponds to TRBD1 (6 bases). Germline V gene lookup returns CDR1 LGHNA and CDR2 YSLEER. The V and J ends lost 0 bases and 7 bases respectively, with 12 bases between them. The CDR3 extends over 14 amino acids. The chain's CDR3 is CASSQEYYRVGYTF. In DNA, the CDR3 is TGCGCCAGCAGCCAAGAGTATTACAGGGTTGGCTACACCTTC.

The rearrangement links TRBV10-3 to TRBJ2-5; weak D call: TRBD1 (5 bases). CDR3 size: 13 residues. The germline CDR1 and CDR2 sequences are ENHRY and SYGVKD. V lost 4 bases, J lost 5 bases, and 11 bases lay in between. CDR3 sequence: CAISAQGGETQYF. The CDR3 DNA sequence: TGTGCCATCAGTGCTCAGGGTGGGGAGACCCAGTACTTC.